A single sample gave rise to the 8 T cell receptor beta chains below, sequenced in a study of shared clonotypes between healthy human individuals. Repertoires were generated with immunoSEQ multiplex PCR, while TCRdb's copy carries only in-frame clones and drops some. The table includes hundreds of thousands of clones, more than 70% detected once. Sequencing input: memory CD4+ T cells sorted from blood. Subset described: CD45RA-negative fraction. The receptors derive from a woman between 25 and 40 years old in good health.

The V gene is TRBV5-6, the J gene TRBJ2-4; 10 nucleotides match TRBD2. After removal of 3 bases from V and 6 bases from J, the junction contained 6 bases not matched to a gene. Germline-derived CDR1 and CDR2 are SGHDT and YYEEEE. The CDR3 has 15 amino acids. This CDR3 is CASSSWTSGINIQYF. The CDR3 region has the DNA TGTGCCAGCAGCTCGTGGACTAGCGGAATAAACATTCAGTACTTC.

A single count supports this clone. V is TRBV4-1 and J is TRBJ2-4; 7 bases are a match to TRBD1. Germline V lookup: CDR1 MGHRA, CDR2 YSYEKL. The CDR3 sequence is 14 residues long. J was trimmed by 2 bases and V by 3 bases; bases with no gene match: 1. The CDR3, as DNA: TGCGCCAGCAGCCAGACAGGGACCAAAAACATTCAGTACTTC. Protein sequence: CASSQTGTKNIQYF.

The DNA of the CDR3 is TGTGCCAGCAGTTACGGTTCTAGCGGGATCGAGCAGTACTTC. Translated, it gives CASSYGSSGIEQYF. The genes are TRBV6-5 and TRBJ2-7; 9 bases agree with TRBD2. The CDR3 length is 14 residues. The J segment lost 6 bases and the V segment lost 2 bases, leaving 5 bases of the junction unmatched. Germline CDR1 reads MNHEY; CDR2 reads SVGAGI.

V and J are TRBV30 and TRBJ2-1; the D is unclear. V shed 1 base and J shed 6 bases, with 4 bases lying between them. Germline V gene data show CDR1 as GTSNPN and CDR2 as SVGIG (reference sequence). The CDR3 loop spans 11 amino acids. The CDR3 sequence: CAWSAFNEQFF. CDR3 nucleotides: TGTGCCTGGAGTGCCTTCAATGAGCAGTTCTTC.

A note on this clone: One junction end disagrees with the germline gene, perhaps due to a read error. The CDR3 loop is CASTLGGPNEKLFF. In nucleotides, the CDR3 is TGTGCCAGCACTTTAGGGGGGCCAAATGAAAAACTGTTTTTT. The chain uses TRBV28 and TRBJ1-4, with a weak D call TRBD1 (6 bases). From germline, CDR1 is MDHEN and CDR2 SYDVKM. CDR3 length equals 14 residues.

The J gene is TRBJ2-7, the V gene TRBV2, with 9 bases aligning to TRBD2. Unmatched junction bases numbered 9, after V lost 4 bases and J lost 5 bases. CDR1 and CDR2 (germline): SNHLY, FYNNEI. The CDR3 spans 15 residues. The CDR3 DNA follows: TGTGCCAGCAGTGTCCTGACTAGCGGTGGAGACGAGCAGTACTTC. Translation gives CASSVLTSGGDEQYF.

V and J are TRBV6-5 and TRBJ1-5; 8 bases agree with TRBD1. The J segment lost 7 bases and the V segment lost 7 bases, leaving 6 bases of the junction unmatched. The germline gives CDR1 MNHEY, CDR2 SVGAGI. This CDR3 has 13 amino acids. CDR3 in DNA: TGTGCCAGCAACGACAGGGGTGGGCAGCCCCAGCATTTT. The encoded protein is CASNDRGGQPQHF.

The gene calls are TRBV19 and TRBJ2-2; possibly TRBD1 for D (5 bases). This CDR3 contains 13 residues. The V and J ends lost 8 bases and 7 bases respectively, with 14 bases between them. Germline V gene sequence: CDR1 LNHDA, CDR2 SQIVND (reference sequence). CDR3 DNA: TGTGCCAGTTCTCCTGTAGGGGTCGGGGAGCTGTTTTTT. This translates into CASSPVGVGELFF.